This entry lists 7 T cell receptor beta chains sequenced from one sample in a study of cytomegalovirus exposure and HLA in healthy donors. Amplification used 60 Vbeta primers and 13 Jbeta primers. Profiled with immunoSEQ multiplex PCR; TCRdb holds only in-frame clones, not every one. This table has roughly 140,000 clones, roughly 75% appearing once. The sequencing input was PBMCs. The receptors derive from a man aged 18 to 29 in good health and CMV-seronegative.

Note on this clone: Other DNA sequences of this sample code for an identical CDR3. The chain links TRBV18 to TRBJ2-7, with a tentative D call TRBD2 (5 bases). The CDR3 loop spans 14 amino acids. CDR1 KGHSH and CDR2 LQKENI come from the germline V gene. The V end lost 3 bases, the J end lost 3 bases, and 12 bases lay between the germline ends. Written as DNA, the CDR3 is TGTGCCAGCTCACCTAGCGACGGGGACTACGAGCAGTACTTC. Its protein is CASSPSDGDYEQYF.

This chain joins TRBV27 and TRBJ2-2; 13 bases line up with TRBD2. V lost 3 bases and J lost 6; bases outside the gene matches: 4. Germline V gene data show CDR1 as MNHEY and CDR2 as SMNVEV (reference sequence). This CDR3 is built from 16 residues. CDR3 protein: CASSLGLAGRAGELFF. CDR3 nucleotide sequence: TGTGCCAGCAGTTTGGGACTAGCGGGAAGGGCCGGGGAGCTGTTTTTT.

The chain carries TRBV28 and TRBJ2-7, with TRBD1 identical over 7 bases. This CDR3 contains 14 residues. V trimming: 4 bases; J trimming: 5 bases; junction bases outside the gene matches: 8. Germline values: CDR1 MDHEN, CDR2 SYDVKM. CDR3 DNA sequence: TGTGCCAGCAGTTCGACAGGGCGGCACAACGAGCAGTACTTC. The encoded protein is CASSSTGRHNEQYF.

The gene calls are TRBV2 and TRBJ1-5, with a possible D match to TRBD1 (6 bases). Germline V gene sequence: CDR1 SNHLY, CDR2 FYNNEI. Trimming stripped 2 bases from V and 3 bases from J, with 11 bases between. This CDR3 region has 15 residues. The CDR3 loop is CASSEQGTPNQPQHF. The CDR3 DNA is TGTGCCAGCAGTGAACAAGGGACACCCAATCAGCCCCAGCATTTT.

The sample holds a few counts of this clone. V and J are TRBV6-5 and TRBJ2-4, with 8 bases lining up with TRBD2. The J segment lost 8 bases and the V segment lost 2 bases, leaving 8 bases of the junction unmatched. CDR3 length: 15 residues. Germline CDR1 reads MNHEY; CDR2 reads SVGAGI. The CDR3 here is CASSYRPSGGDIQYF. The DNA of the CDR3 is TGTGCCAGCAGTTACCGGCCCTCGGGAGGGGACATTCAGTACTTC.

The V and J genes are TRBV15 and TRBJ1-1, with 10 bases aligning to TRBD1. Per the germline V gene, CDR1 is LNHNV and CDR2 is YYDKDF (reference sequence). V dropped 5 bases and J dropped 5; count of bases not matched to a gene: 8. The CDR3 runs 15 residues. The CDR3 here is CATSWDRGGGTEAFF. In nucleotides, the CDR3 is TGTGCCACCAGCTGGGACAGGGGAGGAGGGACTGAAGCTTTCTTT.

V and J are TRBV5-1 and TRBJ1-3; D is uncertain. The V gene's germline CDR1 is SGHRS and CDR2 YFSETQ. The CDR3 has 14 residues. Trimming removed 5 bases at V and 0 bases at J, with 9 bases between. The DNA of the CDR3 is TGCGCCAGCAGAGACGGGGACTCTGGAAACACCATATATTTT. Residues: CASRDGDSGNTIYF.